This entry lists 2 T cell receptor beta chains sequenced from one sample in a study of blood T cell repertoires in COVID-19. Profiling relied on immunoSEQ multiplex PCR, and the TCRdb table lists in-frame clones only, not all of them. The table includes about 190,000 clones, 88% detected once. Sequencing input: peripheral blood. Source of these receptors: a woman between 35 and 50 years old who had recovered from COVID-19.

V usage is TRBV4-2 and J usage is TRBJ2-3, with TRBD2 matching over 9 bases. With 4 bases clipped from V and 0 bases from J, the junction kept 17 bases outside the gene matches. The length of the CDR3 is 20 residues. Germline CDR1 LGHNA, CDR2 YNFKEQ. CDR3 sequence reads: CASSPYRTSADPISTDTQYF. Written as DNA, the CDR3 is TGTGCCAGCAGCCCATACCGGACTAGCGCCGACCCGATTAGCACAGATACGCAGTATTTT.

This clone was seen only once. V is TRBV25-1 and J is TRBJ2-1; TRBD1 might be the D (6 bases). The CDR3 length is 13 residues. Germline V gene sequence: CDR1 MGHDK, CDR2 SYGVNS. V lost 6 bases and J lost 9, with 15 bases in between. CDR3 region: CASSDQGFTEQFF. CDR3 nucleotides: TGTGCCAGCAGCGATCAGGGGTTCACTGAGCAGTTCTTC.